Below are 9 T cell receptor beta chains sequenced from a single sample in a study of Tregs in tolerant kidney transplant recipients. The antigens these receptors bind are not known. The method was immunoSEQ multiplex PCR; TCRdb's version includes in-frame clones alone and lacks a portion of them. Of about 2,800 clones listed, 40% are singletons. The specimen sequenced was Tregs from blood cultured with allogeneic cells. The receptors stem from a human donor in good health.

CDR3 coding DNA: TGCGCCAGCAGCTCAGTCGATCCACGGATCGCTGGGGCCAACGTCCTGACTTTC. This codes for CASSSVDPRIAGANVLTF. This sequence joins TRBV5-1 and TRBJ2-6; D gene unclear. The CDR3 sequence is 18 residues long. Germline assignment: CDR1 SGHRS and CDR2 YFSETQ. The V and J ends lost 3 bases and 2 bases respectively, with 18 bases between them.

The count of this clone is one. This may arise from a read error, as a much more abundant clone is one base away. This chain links TRBV5-1 with TRBJ2-2; tentative D call: TRBD1 (5 bases). Germline CDR1 and CDR2: SGHRS and YFSETQ. V lost 0 bases to trimming and J lost 1 base, with 10 bases between them. The CDR3 is made up of 16 amino acids. The CDR3 sequence: CASSLGLGQNTGELFF. The DNA of the CDR3 is TGCGCCAGCAGCTTGGGATTAGGACAGAACACCGGGGAGCTGTTTTTT.

This clone came up a few times. The rearrangement joins TRBV6-5 to TRBJ2-7; D gene ambiguous. This CDR3 has 13 residues. CDR1 is MNHEY, CDR2 SVGAGI, per germline. V lost 0 bases to trimming and J lost 3 bases, with 6 bases between them. CDR3 nucleotides: TGTGCCAGCAGTTACTCTTGGGGCTACGAGCAGTACTTC. It is translated as CASSYSWGYEQYF.

The chain uses TRBV6-5 and TRBJ2-3; no reliable D call. The germline V gene encodes CDR1 MNHEY and CDR2 SVGAGI. The V end lost 6 bases, the J end lost 5 bases, and 9 bases lay between the germline ends. The CDR3 covers 12 residues. CDR3 region: CASRQSRDTQYF. CDR3 bases: TGTGCCAGCAGGCAGTCACGAGATACGCAGTATTTT.

This chain uses TRBV5-5 with TRBJ1-2; D is possibly TRBD1 (5 bases). The CDR3 is made up of 14 amino acids. Germline lookup yields CDR1 SGHKS and CDR2 YYEKEE (reference sequence). With 4 bases removed from V and 4 bases from J, the gap between germline ends came to 14 bases. The CDR3 nucleotides read TGTGCCAGCAGCCCAGGGTCAACCACCTATGGCTACACCTTC. Its protein is CASSPGSTTYGYTF.

This clone showed up just a few times. CDR3 protein: CASSRFGTGVTDTQYF. DNA for the CDR3: TGTGCCAGCAGCCGTTTCGGGACAGGGGTCACAGATACGCAGTATTTT. The V and J genes are TRBV14 and TRBJ2-3; 10 positions agree with TRBD1. Trimming took 4 bases from V and 2 from J; bases not matched to a gene: 6. Germline CDR1 SGHDN, CDR2 FVKESK. CDR3 length equals 16 residues.

This clone was detected once. The chain couples TRBV30 to TRBJ2-5; D ambiguous. The CDR3 sequence is 12 residues long. Between the trimmed V and J ends, which lost 1 base and 3 bases, there was a span of 6 bases. Germline CDR1 GTSNPN, CDR2 SVGIG (reference sequence). CDR3 residues: CAWSESKETQYF. Written as DNA, the CDR3 is TGTGCCTGGAGTGAGAGTAAAGAGACCCAGTACTTC. The full variable domain, with the rest looked up from reference TRBV30 and TRBJ2-5, is SQTIHQWPATLVQPVGSPLSLECTVEGTSNPNLYWYRQAAGRGLQLLFYSVGIGQISSEVPQNLSASRPQDRQFILSSKKLLLSDSGFYLCAWSESKETQYFGPGTRLLVL.

The chain uses TRBV11-3 and TRBJ2-1; no reliable D call. CDR3 length: 13 residues. Germline-derived CDR1 and CDR2 are SGHNT and YENEEA. Trimming took off 3 bases at V and 9 bases at J, with 12 bases between the two ends. CDR3: CASSFEGRGEQFF. The CDR3, as DNA: TGTGCCAGCAGCTTTGAAGGCCGAGGTGAGCAGTTCTTC.

J is TRBJ1-1 and V is TRBV7-9, with D maybe TRBD1 (5 bases). In germline, CDR1 is SEHNR, CDR2 FQNEAQ (reference sequence). Between the trimmed V and J ends, which lost 1 base and 4 bases, there was a span of 10 bases. This CDR3 comprises 14 residues. CDR3 protein: CASSLEGTGTEAFF. The CDR3 nucleotides read TGTGCCAGCAGCTTAGAAGGGACGGGCACTGAAGCTTTCTTT. Full variable domain (missing parts from reference TRBV7-9 and TRBJ1-1): DTGVSQNPRHKITKRGQNVTFRCDPISEHNRLYWYRQTLGQGPEFLTYFQNEAQLEKSRLLSDRFSAERPKGSFSTLEIQRTEQGDSAMYLCASSLEGTGTEAFFGQGTRLTVV.